These T cell receptor beta chains were read from a single sample in a study of neurological immune-mediated disorders. TCRdb itself ran the 5' RACE reads through MiXCR, one entry per CDR3 protein. Of more than 70,000 distinct CDR3 sequences listed, under 13% were seen once; the top ten hold 1.8%. What was sequenced was PBMCs. These receptor sequences come from a middle-aged man in good health. The CDR3 runs from the conserved cysteine through the conserved F or W. D genes are given only for firm matches. Size tells how often a clone was seen (once, few, many) or the class of an expanded clone, and some rows leave it out.

d_gene	abundance	j_gene	len	v_gene	CDR3nt	CDR3aa
.	many	TRBJ2-2	13	TRBV6-5	TGTGCCAGCAGGCCAGCGAACACCGGGGAGCTGTTTTTT	CASRPANTGELFF
.	many	TRBJ2-7	19	TRBV3-1	TGTGCCAGCAGCCAAGTATATCCCAGTCGAACAGCCTCAACCTACGAGCAGTACTTC	CASSQVYPSRTASTYEQYF
.	many	TRBJ2-3	15	TRBV5-1	TGCGCCAGCAGCTTGGCGGGCAGACCTACAGATACGCAGTATTTT	CASSLAGRPTDTQYF
.	many	TRBJ2-6	15	TRBV12-3/TRBV12-4	TGTGCCAGCAGAGCCGACCGGGACAGGGCCAACGTCCTGACTTTC	CASRADRDRANVLTF
.	many	TRBJ2-2	13	TRBV20-1	TGCAGTGCTAGCGGCAGGAACACCGGGGAGCTGTTTTTT	CSASGRNTGELFF
TRBD2	many	TRBJ2-7	16	TRBV4-2	TGTGCCAGCAGCCAAGATCTGACTAGCGGGAGATGGGGGCAGTACTTC	CASSQDLTSGRWGQYF
.	many	TRBJ1-2	16	TRBV20-1	TGCAGTGCTCCTCTCGAATCGCAGGGAATTGACCATGGCTACACCTTC	CSAPLESQGIDHGYTF
.	many	TRBJ2-5	15	TRBV6-4	TGTGCCAGCAGTGACTCGTTTAACCTCAAGGAGACCCAGTACTTC	CASSDSFNLKETQYF
.	.	TRBJ1-1	18	TRBV25-1	TGTGCCAGCAGCCAATGGTCCCCCTCTACAGGGAAAGGAACTGAAGCTTTCTTT	CASSQWSPSTGKGTEAFF
TRBD2	many	TRBJ2-1	15	TRBV7-2	TGTGCCAGCAGCTTAGTAGCGGGAGGGCCCAATGAGCAGTTCTTC	CASSLVAGGPNEQFF
.	many	TRBJ2-5	18	TRBV9	TGTGCCAGCAGCGTAGCGACGATGCGGGGGGACAGAAAAGAGACCCAGTACTTC	CASSVATMRGDRKETQYF
.	few	TRBJ2-1	19	TRBV7-5	.	CISVSEAPNGDWESNEQFF
.	few	TRBJ2-1	16	TRBV14	TGTGCCAGCAGCCAAGAGGTTCAGCCTCCCAACAATGAGCAGTTCTTC	CASSQEVQPPNNEQFF
TRBD1	many	TRBJ1-6	17	TRBV5-1	TGCGCCAGCAGAAGGGGACAGGGGAGCTCCTATAATTCACCCCTCCACTTT	CASRRGQGSSYNSPLHF
.	few	TRBJ1-2	13	TRBV7-2	TGTGCCAGCAGCTTAATTGGAGCCGCTTCGCGAACCTTC	CASSLIGAASRTF
.	many	TRBJ1-2	14	TRBV12-3/TRBV12-4	TGTGCCAGCGGGGAAGGCGGGGGGTTATATGGCTACACCTTC	CASGEGGGLYGYTF
TRBD1	many	TRBJ2-1	15	TRBV6-5	TGTGCCAGCAGCCTCTTTGGCACAGGGGGCAATGAGCAGTTCTTC	CASSLFGTGGNEQFF
.	many	TRBJ2-5	14	TRBV18	TGTGCCAGCTCACCACTACCCAACACAGAGACCCAGTACTTC	CASSPLPNTETQYF
.	many	TRBJ1-2	15	TRBV7-3	TGTGCCAGCAGCTTAAATGGGGGCTCCATCTATGGCTACACCTTC	CASSLNGGSIYGYTF
TRBD2	many	TRBJ2-5	18	TRBV5-1	TGCGCCAGCAGCTGGGGGACTAGCGGGAGGTCTTCCCAAGAGACCCAGTACTTC	CASSWGTSGRSSQETQYF
.	many	TRBJ1-4	16	TRBV7-9	TGTGCCAGCAGCTCCTCCCCAGGGAGTGCTAATGAAAAACTGTTTTTT	CASSSSPGSANEKLFF
TRBD2	many	TRBJ2-1	17	TRBV7-3	TGTGCCAGCAGCTTAGGGACTAGCGGGAGGGGGTACAATGAGCAGTTCTTC	CASSLGTSGRGYNEQFF
.	many	TRBJ2-2	12	TRBV7-9	TGTGCCAGCAGCTTCGTTCCAAGGGAGCTGTTTTTT	CASSFVPRELFF
TRBD2	many	TRBJ2-2	14	TRBV20-1	TGCAGTGCTAGGACTAGCGGGAGTAGGGGGGAGCTGTTTTTT	CSARTSGSRGELFF
TRBD1	many	TRBJ2-5	13	TRBV29-1	TGCAGCGTTCCCCGGGACAGCTTAGAGACCCAGTACTTC	CSVPRDSLETQYF
TRBD1	.	TRBJ2-1	14	TRBV5-4	TGTGCCAGCAGCTCACCCGACAGGGAGAATGAGCAGCTCTTC	CASSSPDRENEQLF
.	.	TRBJ1-5	16	TRBV5-6	TGTGCCAGCAGCCCGGGGACATGTCATAGCAATCAACCCCAGCATTTT	CASSPGTCHSNQPQHF
.	.	TRBJ2-7	14	TRBV7-3	TGTGCCAGCAGCCTCCTGTACAGGGGAGGCGAGCAGTACTTC	CASSLLYRGGEQYF